The next 32 T cell receptor beta chains were all read from a single sample in a study of blood T cell repertoires in COVID-19. Sequenced by immunoSEQ multiplex PCR; TCRdb stores in-frame clones only, minus some. There are 200,000 to 250,000 clones in the sample; 82% occur only once, and approximately 4% lies in the top ten. Specimen: peripheral blood. These receptors came from an elderly woman with acute or convalescent COVID-19.

The chain links TRBV15 to TRBJ2-7, with 9 bases identical to TRBD1. This CDR3 spans 14 amino acids. Germline V gene data show CDR1 as LNHNV and CDR2 as YYDKDF (reference sequence). The trim removed 3 bases at V and 2 bases at J, leaving 2 bases unmatched. CDR3 sequence reads: CATSSGQGTYEQYF. In nucleotides, the CDR3 is TGTGCCACCAGCAGTGGACAGGGGACCTACGAGCAGTACTTC. The full variable domain, rest sourced from reference TRBV15 and TRBJ2-7, is DAMVIQNPRYQVTQFGKPVTLSCSQTLNHNVMYWYQQKSSQAPKLLFHYYDKDFNNEADTPDNFQSRRPNTSFCFLDIRSPGLGDTAMYLCATSSGQGTYEQYFGPGTRLTVT.

This chain joins TRBV18 and TRBJ2-3; tentatively, D is TRBD2 (5 bases). This CDR3 spans 15 amino acids. Trimming removed 4 bases at V and 0 bases at J, with 11 bases between. Germline V gene sequence: CDR1 KGHSH, CDR2 LQKENI. The CDR3 DNA follows: TGTGCCAGCTCACTGATGGGAGCTAGCACAGATACGCAGTATTTT. Translation: CASSLMGASTDTQYF.

This clone was picked up one time. The CDR3 coding sequence is TGTGCCAGTAGTAGGGGACTAGCGGGGGGGAGCACAGATACGCAGTATTTT. This sequence encodes CASSRGLAGGSTDTQYF. This chain links TRBV19 with TRBJ2-3; 16 positions agree with TRBD2. This CDR3 has 17 amino acids. Germline V gene data show CDR1 as LNHDA and CDR2 as SQIVND (reference sequence). The V gene end was trimmed by 4 bases and the J gene end by 0 bases; junction bases not matched to a gene: 1. Using reference TRBV19 and TRBJ2-3 for the parts outside the CDR3, the full variable domain is DGGITQSPKYLFRKEGQNVTLSCEQNLNHDAMYWYRQDPGQGLRLIYYSQIVNDFQKGDIAEGYSVSREKKESFPLTVTSAQKNPTAFYLCASSRGLAGGSTDTQYFGPGTRLTVL.

The V and J genes are TRBV2 and TRBJ2-7; D might be TRBD2 (6 bases). V was pared by 9 bases and J by 2 bases, with 14 bases between. The CDR3 extends over 13 amino acids. In germline, CDR1 is SNHLY, CDR2 FYNNEI. The CDR3 region has the DNA TGTGCCAGTTCCCTCAGGGAGGCCTACGAGCAGTACTTC. Translated: CASSLREAYEQYF.

V usage is TRBV5-1 and J usage is TRBJ2-1, with a tentative D call TRBD1 (8 bases). Trimming cost V 4 bases and J 4 bases, with 18 bases left between them. The CDR3 is 16 residues long. Germline CDR1 reads SGHRS; CDR2 reads YFSETQ. In DNA form, the CDR3 reads TGCGCCAGCAGCAAGGGACAGGAAGCGGGGTACAATGAGCAGTTCTTC. Translated, it gives CASSKGQEAGYNEQFF.

In this sample, this clone turned up once. V and J are TRBV7-6 and TRBJ2-5; D is possibly TRBD2 (6 bases). This CDR3 is 14 amino acids long. Germline CDR1 reads SGHVS; CDR2 reads FNYEAQ. V lost 4 bases and J 3 bases, leaving 12 bases between the germline ends. CDR3 bases: TGTGCCAGCAGCTACGCCGGGGGAAAAGAGACCCAGTACTTC. Protein: CASSYAGGKETQYF.

V and J are TRBV11-2 and TRBJ2-7, with D possibly matching TRBD1 (5 bases). The germline V and J ends were trimmed by 0 bases and 3 bases, with 18 bases remaining between them. The CDR3 runs to 17 residues. The germline gives CDR1 SGHAT, CDR2 FQNNGV. CDR3 DNA sequence: TGTGCCAGCAGCTTAGATCGGATCGTGGGGCCCCGCTACGAGCAGTACTTC. Amino acid sequence: CASSLDRIVGPRYEQYF.

There are a few counts of this clone. The rearrangement uses TRBV4-1 and TRBJ1-2; 9 positions agree with TRBD1. J lost 8 bases, V lost 0 bases, and 7 bases had no gene match. Germline V lookup: CDR1 MGHRA, CDR2 YSYEKL. This CDR3 has 15 amino acids. CDR3 bases: TGCGCCAGCAGCCAAGAAGGACAGGGGATTTTAGGCTACACCTTC. This sequence encodes CASSQEGQGILGYTF.

This clone was seen just once. V and J are TRBV5-5 and TRBJ1-1; D unclear. With 0 bases removed from V and 7 bases from J, the gap between germline ends came to 4 bases. This CDR3 comprises 11 residues. Germline loops: CDR1 SGHKS, CDR2 YYEKEE (reference sequence). This CDR3 reads CASSLGSEAFF. CDR3 coding DNA: TGTGCCAGCAGCTTGGGTAGTGAAGCTTTCTTT.

The CDR3 DNA reads TGTGCCAGCAGCCCGGGGGACAGCTATGGCTACACCTTC. Translation: CASSPGDSYGYTF. The genes are TRBV5-5 and TRBJ1-2; 7 bases fit TRBD1. Losses at the gene ends were 4 bases for V and 4 bases for J; bases not matched to a gene: 4. The CDR3 totals 13 residues. From germline, CDR1 is SGHKS and CDR2 YYEKEE (reference sequence).

V is TRBV6-5 and J is TRBJ2-1, with a weak D call TRBD2 (6 bases). The CDR3 runs to 16 residues. Germline V CDR1 and CDR2: MNHEY, SVGAGI. The ends were cut back, 3 bases at V and 6 bases at J, with 18 bases in the middle. The CDR3 nucleotides are TGTGCCAGCAGTTATAGAAGCTCGGGAGAAGGCAATGAGCAGTTCTTC. This gives the protein CASSYRSSGEGNEQFF.

The chain uses TRBV4-2 and TRBJ2-7; 10 nucleotides match TRBD2. J was trimmed by 0 bases and V by 2 bases; bases with no gene match: 10. The CDR3 loop spans 18 amino acids. CDR1 and CDR2 (germline): LGHNA, YNFKEQ. In nucleotides, the CDR3 is TGTGCCAGCAGCCAAAGCCTAGCGGGGGCCCAAAGCTCCTACGAGCAGTACTTC. It specifies CASSQSLAGAQSSYEQYF.

This chain links TRBV12-5 with TRBJ2-7; no reliable D call. Trimming removed 6 bases from V and 4 bases from J, with 7 bases in between. This CDR3 contains 11 residues. CDR1 LGHNT and CDR2 FRNRAP come from the germline V gene. The CDR3 loop reads CASGELYEQYF. In DNA form, the CDR3 reads TGTGCTAGTGGCGAACTTTACGAGCAGTACTTC.

This clone showed up just a few times. CDR3 in amino acids: CASSRGGSWNSPLHF. The DNA of the CDR3 is TGTGCCAGCAGCCGTGGAGGGTCATGGAATTCACCCCTCCACTTT. The chain joins TRBV9 to TRBJ1-6; D is unclear. With 4 bases removed from V and 7 bases from J, the gap between germline ends came to 15 bases. This CDR3 is built from 15 residues. Looked up from germline, CDR1 is SGDLS and CDR2 is YYNGEE.

The V gene is TRBV7-9, the J gene TRBJ1-3, with D unclear. The CDR3 is 13 amino acids. From germline, CDR1 is SEHNR and CDR2 FQNEAQ (reference sequence). V dropped 2 bases and J dropped 3 bases, with 5 bases sitting between them. The CDR3 loop reads CASSLYGGNTIYF. CDR3 nucleotide sequence: TGTGCCAGCAGCTTATACGGTGGAAACACCATATATTTT.

The chain carries TRBV7-8 and TRBJ2-5; 12 bases align to TRBD2. J gave up 1 base and V 6 bases, and 6 bases lay outside the gene matches. This CDR3 is built from 16 residues. Germline V gene data show CDR1 as SGHVS and CDR2 as FQNEAQ. The CDR3 reads CASSILAGGFQETQYF. CDR3 nucleotide sequence: TGTGCCAGCAGTATACTAGCGGGGGGTTTCCAAGAGACCCAGTACTTC. Looking up the rest from reference TRBV7-8 and TRBJ2-5 gives the full variable domain: GAGVSQSPRYKVAKRGQDVALRCDPISGHVSLFWYQQALGQGPEFLTYFQNEAQLDKSGLPSDRFFAERPEGSVSTLKIQRTQQEDSAVYLCASSILAGGFQETQYFGPGTRLLVL.

This chain joins TRBV15 and TRBJ2-3, with TRBD2 matching over 10 bases. CDR3 size: 16 residues. Germline V gene sequence: CDR1 LNHNV, CDR2 YYDKDF (reference sequence). The V and J ends lost 2 bases and 2 bases, in that order; junction bases with no gene match: 4. The CDR3 DNA reads TGTGCCACCAGCAGAACTAGCGGGGCGCACACAGATACGCAGTATTTT. This translates into CATSRTSGAHTDTQYF.

The chain carries TRBV7-3 and TRBJ2-4; D might be TRBD2 (5 bases). The CDR3 contains 17 residues. Germline V gene sequence: CDR1 SGHTA, CDR2 FQGTGA. Trimming shortened V by 5 bases and J by 0 bases, and 17 bases separated the two germline ends. CDR3: CASSPWTAEVAKNIQYF. The CDR3 DNA reads TGTGCCAGCAGCCCATGGACGGCGGAGGTAGCCAAAAACATTCAGTACTTC.

This clone was seen a few times. The rearrangement uses TRBV24-1 and TRBJ1-2; 8 positions match TRBD1. The J segment lost 6 bases and the V segment lost 3 bases, leaving 5 bases of the junction unmatched. CDR3 size: 14 residues. In germline, CDR1 is KGHDR, CDR2 SFDVKD. The CDR3 region is CATSDPDRVNGYTF. CDR3 nucleotide sequence: TGTGCCACCAGTGATCCGGACAGGGTCAATGGCTACACCTTC.

This clone appeared once. The rearrangement uses TRBV6-1 and TRBJ1-2, with 7 positions matching TRBD1. CDR1 is MNHNS, CDR2 SASEGT, per germline. This CDR3 is 16 amino acids long. The trim removed 2 bases at V and 4 bases at J, leaving 10 bases unmatched. CDR3 protein: CASSESGRTGVYGYTF. The CDR3 DNA reads as TGTGCCAGCAGTGAATCGGGAAGGACAGGTGTCTATGGCTACACCTTC.

This clone came up a few times. The chain carries TRBV3-1 (or the pseudogene TRBV3-2) and TRBJ1-5; perhaps TRBD1 as D (5 bases). The CDR3 has 13 residues. V shed 3 bases and J shed 5 bases, with 8 bases lying between them. CDR1 is LGHDT, CDR2 YNNKEL, per germline (reference sequence). CDR3 in amino acids: CASSHWGDQPQHF. The CDR3 region has the DNA TGTGCCAGCAGCCATTGGGGCGATCAGCCCCAGCATTTT.

This chain connects TRBV11-3 to TRBJ2-5; D might be TRBD2 (5 bases). Per germline, CDR1 SGHNT and CDR2 YENEEA. The V end lost 2 bases, the J end lost 1 base, and 8 bases lay between the germline ends. This CDR3 has 14 amino acids. The CDR3 DNA follows: TGTGCCAGCAGCTTACTAGCTTCCCAAGAGACCCAGTACTTC. This encodes CASSLLASQETQYF.

CDR3 DNA sequence: TGTGCCAGTATCCCGCGTCGCGGGGTTAATTCACCCCTCCACTTT. Its translation: CASIPRRGVNSPLHF. The genes are TRBV19 and TRBJ1-6; D is undetermined. V lost 7 bases and J lost 6, with 16 bases in between. The CDR3 has 15 residues. Germline V gene lookup returns CDR1 LNHDA and CDR2 SQIVND (reference sequence).

V and J are TRBV11-2 and TRBJ2-7; D may be TRBD2 (5 bases). The CDR3 length is 15 residues. Trimming cost V 1 base and J 2 bases, with 12 bases left between them. CDR1 is SGHAT, CDR2 FQNNGV, per germline. CDR3 region: CASSLALDGTYEQYF. CDR3 nucleotides: TGTGCCAGCAGCTTAGCCCTGGACGGGACCTACGAGCAGTACTTC. Drawing the rest from reference TRBV11-2 and TRBJ2-7, the complete variable domain is EAGVAQSPRYKIIEKRQSVAFWCNPISGHATLYWYQQILGQGPKLLIQFQNNGVVDDSQLPKDRFSAERLKGVDSTLKIQPAKLEDSAVYLCASSLALDGTYEQYFGPGTRLTVT.

The rearrangement uses TRBV3-1 (or the pseudogene TRBV3-2) and TRBJ2-3, with D perhaps matching TRBD2 (7 bases). Per the germline V gene, CDR1 is LGHDT and CDR2 is YNNKEL (reference sequence). Trimming removed 8 bases from V and 4 bases from J, with 10 bases in between. There are 12 residues in the CDR3. The CDR3 region is CASGGASDTQYF. Here the CDR3 DNA reads TGTGCCAGCGGGGGGGCCTCAGATACGCAGTATTTT.

V usage is TRBV2 and J usage is TRBJ1-5; the match to TRBD1 covers 7 bases. With 6 bases clipped from V and 7 bases from J, the junction kept 6 bases outside the gene matches. This CDR3 has 13 amino acids. Germline V gives CDR1 SNHLY, CDR2 FYNNEI. The chain's CDR3 is CASRDRVGQPQHF. The CDR3, as DNA: TGTGCCAGCAGAGACAGGGTGGGCCAGCCCCAGCATTTT.

This clone appeared once. This rearrangement joins TRBV6-5 to TRBJ1-3; D may be TRBD1 (5 bases). CDR1 is MNHEY and CDR2 is SVGAGI in the germline V gene. Trimming removed 7 bases from V and 1 base from J, with 11 bases in between. The CDR3 is 14 residues long. DNA for the CDR3: TGTGCCAGCAAGCGGGGGGTATCTGGAAACACCATATATTTT. Protein sequence: CASKRGVSGNTIYF.

V is TRBV6-4 and J is TRBJ1-5; TRBD1 aligns across 9 bases. The CDR3 loop spans 18 amino acids. Germline-derived CDR1 and CDR2 are MRHNA and SNTAGT. V lost 6 bases and J lost 1; bases outside the gene matches: 13. The CDR3 bases are TGTGCCAGCAGGAAATCCACAGGGGGCTTTAGGAGCAATCAGCCCCAGCATTTT. As protein: CASRKSTGGFRSNQPQHF.

The rearrangement links TRBV6-5 to TRBJ2-7, with a possible D match to TRBD2 (7 bases). The CDR3 spans 14 residues. V dropped 6 bases and J dropped 4 bases, with 16 bases sitting between them. Germline values: CDR1 MNHEY, CDR2 SVGAGI. CDR3 region: CASSDRGAEYEQYF. The CDR3 DNA reads as TGTGCCAGCAGCGACCGGGGGGCAGAGTACGAGCAGTACTTC.

V gene TRBV3-1 (or the pseudogene TRBV3-2) combines with J gene TRBJ2-3; TRBD2 matches at 14 bases. CDR1 and CDR2 from the germline V gene are LGHDT and YNNKEL (reference sequence). V was clipped by 2 bases and J by 7 bases; unmatched bases: 5. This CDR3 region has 16 residues. CDR3 nucleotides: TGTGCCAGCAGCCAACCCCGGACTAGCGGGGGGAATACGCAGTATTTT. This gives the protein CASSQPRTSGGNTQYF.

The genes are TRBV28 and TRBJ1-2; 8 bases fit TRBD1. Germline loops: CDR1 MDHEN, CDR2 SYDVKM. This CDR3 spans 14 amino acids. Trimming removed 6 bases from V and 8 bases from J; junction bases left unmatched: 11. CDR3 nucleotides: TGTGCCAGCAGCCGGACAGGGCTTTTACGGGGCTACACCTTC. Its protein is CASSRTGLLRGYTF.

The chain combines TRBV18 with TRBJ1-3, with D tentatively TRBD1 (6 bases). Germline V gives CDR1 KGHSH, CDR2 LQKENI. V shed 2 bases and J shed 0 bases, with 14 bases lying between them. The CDR3 contains 17 residues. CDR3 sequence reads: CASSPYSTGNSGNTIYF. The DNA of the CDR3 is TGTGCCAGCTCACCATATTCGACAGGCAACTCTGGAAACACCATATATTTT.